This T cell receptor beta chain was retrieved from a study of blood T cell repertoires in COVID-19. About the study: Researchers got acute and convalescent COVID-19 samples from the United States, Italy and Spain. T cells, B-cell-depleted T cells, or PBMCs supplied cDNA or gDNA.

This clone was picked up a small number of times. Trimming pared 0 bases from V and 0 bases from J, leaving 13 bases between. Germline CDR1 is MGHRA and CDR2 is YSYEKL. CDR3 length: 17 residues. Original processing methods: Amplification of reference gene primers was used by the study to estimate nucleated cell counts. Only in-frame clones appear in the TCRdb table, and some are missing; sequencing was by immunoSEQ multiplex PCR. Clonal size and the V and J genes are those of that table, whereas D and trimming came from the DNA. The sample has 77,000 or so clones; around 80% are singletons. Material: peripheral blood. The receptor was isolated from a woman aged 80 or older with active or convalescent COVID-19. This chain uses TRBV4-1 with TRBJ2-3; D might be TRBD2 (6 bases). The CDR3 loop is CASSQDPGLKSTDTQYF. In nucleotides, the CDR3 is TGCGCCAGCAGCCAAGACCCCGGACTAAAAAGCACAGATACGCAGTATTTT.